The source of this T cell receptor (beta chain) is a study of tumor-infiltrating lymphocytes in primary liver carcinoma. Study-wide points: It was in tumors, not blood, that the top-250-clone fraction was significantly higher (p = 0.039).

CDR3 length equals 14 residues. V gave up 3 bases and J gave up 7 bases, with 14 bases separating them. Per germline, CDR1 SGHNT and CDR2 YYREEE (reference sequence). The authors made TCR beta cDNA from roughly 480 ng total RNA with a constant-region primer. ARM-PCR was slightly modified, and three nested multiplex PCR rounds with it gave rise to the TCR beta libraries. For approximately 11 cycles apiece, the opening two PCR rounds ran with TRBV1-TRBV30 forward primers and a C-beta reverse primer. TCRdb re-called the multiplex PCR reads through MiXCR, storing one row per CDR3 protein. The table lists 90,000 to 150,000 distinct CDR3 sequences, under 70% of them singletons. Extraction of RNA together with DNA used about 18-30 mg of unsorted bulk tissue. Concerning this clonotype: Its antigen is unidentified.

This receptor was identified in an older woman with primary liver carcinoma and hepatitis B virus infection. Sequencing was carried out using tumor-adjacent normal liver tissue. This sequence joins TRBV5-4 and TRBJ2-1; the D gene is possibly TRBD2 (6 bases). The DNA for the CDR3 is TGTGCCAGCAGCTCTCCGGGACTTAATAATGAGCAGTTCTTC. This sequence encodes CASSSPGLNNEQFF.